Listed below are T cell receptor beta chains from one sample, sequenced in a study of shared clonotypes between healthy human individuals. The method was immunoSEQ multiplex PCR; TCRdb's version includes in-frame clones alone and lacks a portion of them. Seen here are over 1.5 million clones, 95% to 99% observed once, and the top ten hold around 0.47%. Material: naive CD4+ T cells sorted from blood. These TCRs come from a young man in good health. Both conserved end residues are part of each CDR3. A D gene is named only where the DNA matches it firmly. Clone size is given for some rows only: seen once, a few or many times, or a class if the clone is expanded.

-	TRBV29-1	-	TRBJ1-4	TGCAGCGTTAGGGTCCCAGGGTATGGAGAAAAACTGTTTTTT	CSVRVPGYGEKLFF
-	TRBV14	-	TRBJ2-7	TGTGCCAGCAGTTCAACCAGGGGAAAGACCTACGAGCAGTACTTC	CASSSTRGKTYEQYF
-	TRBV18	TRBD2	TRBJ2-1	TGTGCCAGCTCACCGAAAGCGGGAGGCCTCATCAATGAGCAGTTCTTC	CASSPKAGGLINEQFF
-	TRBV11-2	-	TRBJ1-2	TGTGCCAGCAGCTCGCGGGGGGGCGCAAATAACTATGGCTACACCTTC	CASSSRGGANNYGYTF
-	TRBV10-2	TRBD1	TRBJ2-7	TGCGCCAGCGGGACAGGGGGCGAGCAGTACTTC	CASGTGGEQYF
-	TRBV10-3	-	TRBJ2-7	TGTGCCATCAGTGAGTCCGGGACACACTACGAGCAGTACTTC	CAISESGTHYEQYF
-	TRBV14	TRBD2	TRBJ2-2	TGTGCCAGCAGCCAGGGACTAACTACCGGGGAGCTGTTTTTT	CASSQGLTTGELFF
-	TRBV10-2	TRBD1	TRBJ1-5	TGCGCCAGCAGTAAGGGCGGGGACAGCGACAATCAGCCCCAGCATTTT	CASSKGGDSDNQPQHF
-	TRBV5-1	TRBD1	TRBJ1-2	TGCGCCAGCAGCTTGGGGGACAGGGTTAACTATGGCTACACCTTC	CASSLGDRVNYGYTF
-	TRBV10-3	TRBD2	TRBJ2-3	TGTGCCATCAGTGGACTAGCGGATAGCACAGATACGCAGTATTTT	CAISGLADSTDTQYF
-	TRBV27	-	TRBJ2-5	TGTGCCAGCAGTTTAAGGCAGCAAGAGACCCAGTACTTC	CASSLRQQETQYF
-	TRBV5-1	-	TRBJ2-3	TGCGCCAGCAGCTTGTCACAGAGGATCCGTTCGCAGTATTTT	CASSLSQRIRSQYF
once	TRBV28	-	TRBJ2-7	TGTGCCAGCATCTGGGGAAGTGTCGGAAATTCCTACGAGCAGTACTTC	CASIWGSVGNSYEQYF
-	TRBV28	-	TRBJ1-2	TGTGCCAGCAGCCCCTCGGGGATAAATTCAAAACTCTACACCTTC	CASSPSGINSKLYTF
-	TRBV6-6	-	TRBJ2-7	TGTGCCAGCAGTTACTCAGGCCCCGGGGGCTACGAGCAGTACTTC	CASSYSGPGGYEQYF
-	TRBV11-2	TRBD1	TRBJ2-3	TGTGCCAGCAGCTATTCGACAGGGGGGACAGATACGCAGTATTTT	CASSYSTGGTDTQYF
-	TRBV9	-	TRBJ1-5	TGTGCCAGCAGCCCCGAGGGGGGGGCCAATCAGCCCCAGCATTTT	CASSPEGGANQPQHF
-	TRBV7-8	-	TRBJ2-2	TGTGCCAGCAGCCCGATGATGGGAACCGGGGAGCTGTTTTTT	CASSPMMGTGELFF
-	TRBV18	TRBD2	TRBJ2-1	TGTGCCAGCTCACCAATCCTAGCGGGAGGCAATGAGCAGTTCTTC	CASSPILAGGNEQFF
-	TRBV5-1	-	TRBJ2-7	TGCGCCAGCAGCTTGGTTGGTAACGAGCAGTACTTC	CASSLVGNEQYF
-	TRBV9	-	TRBJ2-3	TGTGCCAGCACCGAGGGACCTATTTTGGATACGCAGTATTTT	CASTEGPILDTQYF
-	TRBV9	-	TRBJ2-3	TGTGCCAGCAGCCCCCGGGCCCCCACAGATACGCAGTATTTT	CASSPRAPTDTQYF
-	TRBV9	-	TRBJ2-1	TGTGCCAGCAGCGTAGATGGAACGAGGAATGAGCAGTTCTTC	CASSVDGTRNEQFF
-	TRBV29-1	TRBD1	TRBJ2-7	TGCAGCGTTGCCCCTGGGACAGACTACGAGCAGTACTTC	CSVAPGTDYEQYF
few	TRBV9	-	TRBJ1-1	TGTGCCAGCAGGACGAACGATTACACTGAAGCTTTCTTT	CASRTNDYTEAFF
-	TRBV28	-	TRBJ2-2	TGTGCCAGCAGTTTAATGGCCGGGGAGCTGTTTTTT	CASSLMAGELFF
-	TRBV28	-	TRBJ1-1	TGTGCCAGCAGTTTATTGATGAACACTGAAGCTTTCTTT	CASSLLMNTEAFF
-	TRBV5-6	TRBD1	TRBJ2-7	TGTGCCAGCAGCGACACCGGGACAGGGCCCTACGAGCAGTACTTC	CASSDTGTGPYEQYF
once	TRBV7-3	-	TRBJ2-6	TGTGCCAGCAGCTCCAAAGGGCTAACTGGGGCCAACGTCCTGACTTTC	CASSSKGLTGANVLTF
-	TRBV28	-	TRBJ1-2	TGTGCCAGCAGTTTCCGGGGGGCGAGGAACTATGGCTACACCTTC	CASSFRGARNYGYTF
-	TRBV5-5	-	TRBJ1-3	TGTGCCAGCAGCTTGGGGGCATCCGTCTCTGGAAACACCATATATTTT	CASSLGASVSGNTIYF
-	TRBV5-4	-	TRBJ2-7	TGTGCCAGCACCTCGGACGACTCCTACGAGCAGTACTTC	CASTSDDSYEQYF
-	TRBV27	TRBD2	TRBJ2-1	TGTGCCAGCAGTTTCCTGGGACTAGCGGGAGGTCATTGGAATGAGCAGTTCTTC	CASSFLGLAGGHWNEQFF
-	TRBV20-1	-	TRBJ2-3	TGCAGTGCTAAGACTCCGAATACGCAGTATTTT	CSAKTPNTQYF
-	TRBV30	TRBD1	TRBJ2-7	TGTGCCTGGAGTTTAGGACAGGGTATCTACGAGCAGTACTTC	CAWSLGQGIYEQYF
-	TRBV28	TRBD1	TRBJ2-2	TGTGCCACGACAGGGTCGAACACCGGGGAGCTGTTTTTT	CATTGSNTGELFF
-	TRBV5-1	TRBD2	TRBJ2-1	TGCGCCAGCGGAGTGAGACTAGCGGCAAACAATGAGCAGTTCTTC	CASGVRLAANNEQFF
-	TRBV7-2	TRBD1	TRBJ1-2	TGTGCCAGCAGCCAACAGGGGAACTATGGCTACACCTTC	CASSQQGNYGYTF
-	TRBV28	TRBD1	TRBJ1-5	TGTGCCAGCAGTGGGACAGGGCTCAATCAGCCCCAGCATTTT	CASSGTGLNQPQHF
-	TRBV6-1	-	TRBJ2-7	TGTGCCAGCAGTGGGCGCTACGAGCAGTACTTC	CASSGRYEQYF
once	TRBV5-1	TRBD1	TRBJ2-2	TGCGCCAGCAGCCCTCCCGGGACAGGGGCCACCGGGGAGCTGTTTTTT	CASSPPGTGATGELFF
-	TRBV29-1	-	TRBJ1-2	TGCAGCGTCCTTCAGGGCGGAGCGGGGGGCTACACCTTC	CSVLQGGAGGYTF
once	TRBV5-6	-	TRBJ2-5	TGTGCCAGCAGCTTGGGACTTAGTTCCGTCGGGGAGACCCAGTACTTC	CASSLGLSSVGETQYF
-	TRBV29-1	TRBD1	TRBJ2-2	TGCAGCGTTGCACAGGGGATCACCGGGGAGCTGTTTTTT	CSVAQGITGELFF
-	TRBV9	TRBD2	TRBJ2-2	TGTGCCAGCAGCGTAGCTACGGGGGGGCTCCGCACCGGGGAGCTGTTTTTT	CASSVATGGLRTGELFF
-	TRBV18	TRBD2	TRBJ2-7	TGTGCCAGCTCTTTAGCGGGAGGGAAATCCTACGAGCAGTACTTC	CASSLAGGKSYEQYF
-	TRBV4-2	-	TRBJ2-7	TGTGCCAGCAGCCCAGGCCCAATTCCCTACGAGCAGTACTTC	CASSPGPIPYEQYF
-	TRBV18	-	TRBJ2-3	TGTGCCAGCTCAGGGCTTAACGGACCAGATACGCAGTATTTT	CASSGLNGPDTQYF
once	TRBV5-4	TRBD2	TRBJ2-3	TGTGCCAGCAGACCCGACCTTAGACTAGCGGGAACAGATACGCAGTATTTT	CASRPDLRLAGTDTQYF
-	TRBV5-1	-	TRBJ1-1	TGCGCCAGCAGCTTGGGGCCGGTGAACACTGAAGCTTTCTTT	CASSLGPVNTEAFF
-	TRBV12-5	-	TRBJ2-2	TGTGCTAGTGGTTTGTTTCCGGGGATTGGGGAGCTGTTTTTT	CASGLFPGIGELFF
-	TRBV2	-	TRBJ1-1	TGTGCCAGCAGTGAAGCGGGGGGCCTGAACACTGAAGCTTTCTTT	CASSEAGGLNTEAFF
-	TRBV28	TRBD1	TRBJ1-5	TGTGCCAGCAGGCATCAGGGGGCGGGCAATCAGCCCCAGCATTTT	CASRHQGAGNQPQHF
-	TRBV20-1	-	TRBJ2-1	TGCAGTGCTAGAGCCGTTGGGGGAGAGTTCTTC	CSARAVGGEFF
-	TRBV7-9	-	TRBJ2-7	TGTGCCAGCAGCCGTTGGGACCGGAGCTCCTACGAGCAGTACTTC	CASSRWDRSSYEQYF
-	TRBV5-4	TRBD2	TRBJ2-1	TGTGCCAGCAGCTTGCCGGGAGGTGAGCAGTTCTTC	CASSLPGGEQFF
-	TRBV5-1	-	TRBJ2-1	TGCGCCAGCAGCTTGGCAATCCGGGAGTTAGGCTATGAGCAGTTCTTC	CASSLAIRELGYEQFF